One T cell receptor (beta chain) is described in this entry. Antigen unknown. This PCR relied on a set of 60 Vbeta primers and 13 Jbeta primers. The protocol was immunoSEQ multiplex PCR, while the TCRdb copy is restricted to in-frame clones and leaves out a portion. The sample records approximately 190,000 clones, roughly 80% being singletons. This entry comes from a study of cytomegalovirus exposure and HLA in healthy donors. Overall study results and limits: Immune exposure was documented only through CMV serostatus. Generally TCR sequences proved uncommon, though certain public TCRs appeared in numerous donors. In a later analysis, CMV-associated beta chains were mostly HLA-associated, it appeared. Later analysis identified about 17,000 TCR beta sequences associated with HLA alleles, using a false discovery rate threshold of 0.05.

The receptor was isolated from a man aged 40-49 years in good health and CMV-seropositive. The material sequenced was PBMCs.

CDR3 in amino acids: CATSRDPGLAYEQYF. The CDR3 coding sequence is TGTGCCACCAGCAGAGATCCGGGACTAGCCTACGAGCAGTACTTC. This chain uses TRBV15 with TRBJ2-7; 8 bases agree with TRBD2. The CDR3 is made up of 15 amino acids. The germline gives CDR1 LNHNV, CDR2 YYDKDF (reference sequence). V was clipped by 0 bases and J by 2 bases; unmatched bases: 3.